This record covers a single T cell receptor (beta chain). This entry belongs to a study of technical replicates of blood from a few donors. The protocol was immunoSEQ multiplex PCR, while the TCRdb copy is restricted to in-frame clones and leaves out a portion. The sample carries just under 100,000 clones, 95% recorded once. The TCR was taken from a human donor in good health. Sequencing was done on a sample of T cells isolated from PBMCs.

The CDR3 nucleotides read TGTGCCAGCAATTCAGGACAGGGGTACGAGCAGTACTTC. This sequence encodes CASNSGQGYEQYF. The chain couples TRBV6-1 to TRBJ2-7; 9 positions agree with TRBD1. CDR3 length: 13 residues. Trimming cost V 7 bases and J 4 bases; bases outside gene matches: 5. The germline V gene encodes CDR1 MNHNS and CDR2 SASEGT.